This T cell receptor (beta chain) was identified during a study of blood T cell repertoires in COVID-19. About the research overall: The analysed material was cDNA or gDNA that came from T cells, B-cell-depleted T cells, or PBMCs.

Using immunoSEQ multiplex PCR, the repertoire was profiled, and TCRdb retains in-frame clones only, with some absent. The profile shows roughly 140,000 clones, roughly 84% of them singletons. V was cut by 4 bases and J by 4 bases, with 17 bases left in between. The CDR3 has 15 amino acids. Germline CDR1 and CDR2: SGHKS and YYEKEE (reference sequence). This chain joins TRBV5-5 and TRBJ1-2, with a tentative D call TRBD1 (6 bases). Specimen: peripheral blood. The receptor was derived from a man between 65 and 85 years old with acute or convalescent COVID-19. CDR3 bases: TGTGCCAGCAGCCCCCGGGCAGGGGCCGTCTATGGCTACACCTTC. This gives the protein CASSPRAGAVYGYTF.